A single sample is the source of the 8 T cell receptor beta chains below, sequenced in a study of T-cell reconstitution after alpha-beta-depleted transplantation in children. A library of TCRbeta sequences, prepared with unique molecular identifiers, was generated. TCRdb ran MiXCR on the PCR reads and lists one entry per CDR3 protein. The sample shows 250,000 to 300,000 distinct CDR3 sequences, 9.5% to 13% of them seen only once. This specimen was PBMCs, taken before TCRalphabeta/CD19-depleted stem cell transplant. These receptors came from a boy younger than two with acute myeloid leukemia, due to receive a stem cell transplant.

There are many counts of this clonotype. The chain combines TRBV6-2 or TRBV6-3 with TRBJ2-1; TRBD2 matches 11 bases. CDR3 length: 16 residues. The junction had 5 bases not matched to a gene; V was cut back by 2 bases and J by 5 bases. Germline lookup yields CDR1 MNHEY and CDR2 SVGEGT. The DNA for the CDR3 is TGTGCCAGCAGTTACCGACTAGCGGGATCCAACAATGAGCAGTTCTTC. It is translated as CASSYRLAGSNNEQFF.

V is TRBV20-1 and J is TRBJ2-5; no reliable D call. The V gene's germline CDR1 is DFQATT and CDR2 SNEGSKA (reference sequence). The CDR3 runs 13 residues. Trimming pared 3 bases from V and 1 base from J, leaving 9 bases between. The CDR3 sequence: CSASLTPQETQYF. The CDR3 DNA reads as TGCAGTGCTAGTCTGACTCCCCAAGAGACCCAGTACTTC.

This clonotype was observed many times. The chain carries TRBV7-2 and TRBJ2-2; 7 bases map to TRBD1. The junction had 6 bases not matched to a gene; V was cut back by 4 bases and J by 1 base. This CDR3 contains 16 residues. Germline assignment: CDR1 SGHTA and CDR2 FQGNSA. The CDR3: CASSWAGTVNTGELFF. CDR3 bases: TGTGCCAGCAGCTGGGCCGGGACAGTGAACACCGGGGAGCTGTTTTTT.

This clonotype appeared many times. The CDR3 sequence: CASSPVGGYEQYF. The CDR3 DNA reads as TGTGCCAGCAGCCCCGTCGGGGGCTACGAGCAGTACTTC. The V and J genes are TRBV7-2 and TRBJ2-7; a possible D gene is TRBD2 (6 bases). Between the trimmed V and J ends, which lost 5 bases and 3 bases, there was a span of 11 bases. CDR1 and CDR2 (germline): SGHTA, FQGNSA. The CDR3 totals 13 residues. The full variable domain, completed using reference TRBV7-2 and TRBJ2-7, is GAGVSQSPSNKVTEKGKDVELRCDPISGHTALYWYRQSLGQGLEFLIYFQGNSAPDKSGLPSDRFSAERTGGSVSTLTIQRTQQEDSAVYLCASSPVGGYEQYFGPGTRLTVT.

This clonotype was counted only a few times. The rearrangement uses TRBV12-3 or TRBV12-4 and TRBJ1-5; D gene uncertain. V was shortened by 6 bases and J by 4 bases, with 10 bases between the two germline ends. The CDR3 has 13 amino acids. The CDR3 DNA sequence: TGTGCCAGCAGGGGAGGATGGAATCAGCCCCAGCATTTT. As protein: CASRGGWNQPQHF.

The CDR3 sequence: CASSPPDSLQETQYF. Written as DNA, the CDR3 is TGTGCCAGCAGTCCCCCGGACAGCCTACAAGAGACCCAGTACTTC. The genes are TRBV28 and TRBJ2-5; the D gene is possibly TRBD1 (6 bases). V was shortened by 5 bases and J by 2 bases, with 15 bases between the two germline ends. The CDR3 has 15 amino acids. CDR1 is MDHEN, CDR2 SYDVKM, per germline.

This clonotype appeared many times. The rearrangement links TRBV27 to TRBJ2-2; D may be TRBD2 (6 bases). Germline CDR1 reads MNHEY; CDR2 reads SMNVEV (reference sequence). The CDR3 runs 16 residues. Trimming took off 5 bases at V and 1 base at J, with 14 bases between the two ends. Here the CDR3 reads CASSPRDSGNTGELFF. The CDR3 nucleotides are TGTGCCAGCAGTCCCAGGGATAGCGGGAACACCGGGGAGCTGTTTTTT.

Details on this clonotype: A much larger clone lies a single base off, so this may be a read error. The CDR3 DNA follows: TGCAGTGCTAGAGATCCTCCTCTCCGGGGTATCTATGGCTACACCTTC. It translates to CSARDPPLRGIYGYTF. The chain carries TRBV20-1 and TRBJ1-2; D is undetermined. This CDR3 region has 16 residues. Germline V gene sequence: CDR1 DFQATT, CDR2 SNEGSKA (reference sequence). The ends were cut back, 0 bases at V and 4 bases at J, with 18 bases in the middle.